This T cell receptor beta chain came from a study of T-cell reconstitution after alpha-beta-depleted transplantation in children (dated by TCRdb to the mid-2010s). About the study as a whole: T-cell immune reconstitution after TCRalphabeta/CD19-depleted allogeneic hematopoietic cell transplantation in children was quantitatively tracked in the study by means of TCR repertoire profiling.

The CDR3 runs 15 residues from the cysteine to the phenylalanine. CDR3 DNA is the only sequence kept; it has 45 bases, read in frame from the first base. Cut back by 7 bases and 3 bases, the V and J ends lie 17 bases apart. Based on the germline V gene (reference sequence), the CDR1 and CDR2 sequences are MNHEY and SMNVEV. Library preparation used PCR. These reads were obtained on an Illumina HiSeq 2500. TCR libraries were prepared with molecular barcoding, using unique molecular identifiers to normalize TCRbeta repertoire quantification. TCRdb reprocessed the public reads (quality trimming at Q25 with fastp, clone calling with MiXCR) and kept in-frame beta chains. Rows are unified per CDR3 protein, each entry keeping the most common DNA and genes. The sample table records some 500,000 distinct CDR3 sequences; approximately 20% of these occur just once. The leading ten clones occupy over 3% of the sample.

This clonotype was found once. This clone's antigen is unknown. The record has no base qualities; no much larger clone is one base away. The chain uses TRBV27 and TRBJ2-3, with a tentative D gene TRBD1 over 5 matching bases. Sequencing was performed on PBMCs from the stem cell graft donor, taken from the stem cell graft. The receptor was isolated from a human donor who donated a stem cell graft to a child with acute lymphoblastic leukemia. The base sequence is TGTGCCAGCATCTATCAGGGTCACGGGACAGATACGCAGTATTTT. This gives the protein CASIYQGHGTDTQYF.